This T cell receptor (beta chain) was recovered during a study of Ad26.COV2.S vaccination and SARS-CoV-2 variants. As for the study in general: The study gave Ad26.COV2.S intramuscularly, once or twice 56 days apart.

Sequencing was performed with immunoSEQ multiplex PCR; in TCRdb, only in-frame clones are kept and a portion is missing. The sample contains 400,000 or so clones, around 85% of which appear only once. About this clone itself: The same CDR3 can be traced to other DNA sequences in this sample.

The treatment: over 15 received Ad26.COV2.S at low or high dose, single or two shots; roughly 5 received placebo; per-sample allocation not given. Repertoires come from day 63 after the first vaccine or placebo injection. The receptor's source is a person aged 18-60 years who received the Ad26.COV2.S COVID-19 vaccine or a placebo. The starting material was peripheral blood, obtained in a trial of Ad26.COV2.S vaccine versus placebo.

As DNA, the CDR3 is TGTGCCAGCAGCCAAGCGTACGAGCAGTACTTC. This sequence encodes CASSQAYEQYF. This rearrangement joins TRBV3-1 (or the pseudogene TRBV3-2) to TRBJ2-7, with D hard to call. V lost 1 base and J lost 4, with 2 bases in between. The germline gives CDR1 LGHDT, CDR2 YNNKEL (reference sequence). CDR3 length: 11 amino acids.